These 11 T cell receptor beta chains share one sample of origin, sequenced in a study of cytomegalovirus exposure and HLA in healthy donors. TCRdb keeps only in-frame clones here, not all; method: immunoSEQ multiplex PCR. The sample has around 150,000 clones; about 86% are singletons. Sequenced input: PBMCs. These receptors all come from a woman aged 18-35 years in good health and CMV-seropositive.

The rearrangement links TRBV2 to TRBJ2-1, with no clear D. The CDR3 loop spans 13 amino acids. In germline, CDR1 is SNHLY, CDR2 FYNNEI. The V and J ends lost 8 bases and 10 bases respectively, with 18 bases between them. The CDR3 nucleotides are TGTGCCAGCGAGTATGACGGAGTCATCGAGCAGTTCTTC. Its protein product is CASEYDGVIEQFF.

Only one count was recorded for this clone. This chain links TRBV5-1 with TRBJ2-2; 8 nucleotides match TRBD2. CDR1 SGHRS and CDR2 YFSETQ come from the germline V gene. This CDR3 is built from 16 residues. V lost 0 bases to trimming and J lost 1 base; unmatched junction nucleotides: 2. The CDR3 reads CASSLVLAGNTGELFF. CDR3 nucleotide sequence: TGCGCCAGCAGCTTGGTCCTAGCGGGGAACACCGGGGAGCTGTTTTTT. Full variable domain (outside the CDR3, taken from reference TRBV5-1 and TRBJ2-2): KAGVTQTPRYLIKTRGQQVTLSCSPISGHRSVSWYQQTPGQGLQFLFEYFSETQRNKGNFPGRFSGRQFSNSRSEMNVSTLELGDSALYLCASSLVLAGNTGELFFGEGSRLTVL.

This clone was recorded many times. The chain recombines TRBV10-3 with TRBJ2-7; perhaps TRBD2 as D (5 bases). V was clipped by 6 bases and J by 2 bases, with 14 bases between them. This CDR3 is built from 14 residues. CDR1 and CDR2 from the germline V gene are ENHRY and SYGVKD. CDR3 region: CAIRRERDAYEQYF. The CDR3 DNA is TGTGCCATCAGGAGGGAACGCGATGCCTACGAGCAGTACTTC.

The rearrangement joins TRBV5-1 to TRBJ2-3, with 8 bases that match TRBD2. This CDR3 spans 14 amino acids. Germline lookup yields CDR1 SGHRS and CDR2 YFSETQ. Losses at the gene ends were 4 bases for V and 5 bases for J; bases not matched to a gene: 6. CDR3 region: CASSPRLAKDTQYF. The DNA of the CDR3 is TGCGCCAGCAGCCCCCGACTAGCGAAAGATACGCAGTATTTT. The full variable domain, with the rest looked up from reference TRBV5-1 and TRBJ2-3, is KAGVTQTPRYLIKTRGQQVTLSCSPISGHRSVSWYQQTPGQGLQFLFEYFSETQRNKGNFPGRFSGRQFSNSRSEMNVSTLELGDSALYLCASSPRLAKDTQYFGPGTRLTVL.

This rearrangement joins TRBV5-4 to TRBJ2-7, with 8 bases lining up with TRBD2. This CDR3 spans 13 amino acids. V lost 2 bases and J lost 5; bases outside the gene matches: 3. Looked up from germline, CDR1 is SGHNT and CDR2 is YYREEE (reference sequence). The CDR3 nucleotides read TGTGCCAGCAGCTTCAGCGGGGGCGACGAGCAGTACTTC. It specifies CASSFSGGDEQYF.

V usage is TRBV7-8 and J usage is TRBJ2-3, with TRBD2 matching over 7 bases. The CDR3 length is 15 residues. Germline CDR1 SGHVS, CDR2 FQNEAQ. Trimming removed 7 bases from V and 1 base from J; junction bases left unmatched: 8. In DNA form, the CDR3 reads TGTGCCAGCACCGCCAACCGGGGGGGCACAGATACGCAGTATTTT. Encoded protein: CASTANRGGTDTQYF.

This chain links TRBV4-3 with TRBJ2-7; TRBD2 might be the D (7 bases). V was shortened by 1 base and J by 6 bases, with 16 bases between the two germline ends. Germline-derived CDR1 and CDR2 are LGHNA and YSLEER. This CDR3 is 15 amino acids long. The CDR3 DNA sequence: TGCGCCAGCAGCCAAGGGGGGGGCCTGAGGTTCGAGCAGTACTTC. Its translation is CASSQGGGLRFEQYF.

This chain joins TRBV7-9 and TRBJ1-5; possibly TRBD1 for D (5 bases). With 7 bases removed from V and 2 bases from J, the gap between germline ends came to 9 bases. Germline V gives CDR1 SEHNR, CDR2 FQNEAQ (reference sequence). This CDR3 contains 13 residues. Here the CDR3 reads CASTKGGNQPQHF. CDR3 nucleotide sequence: TGTGCCAGCACCAAAGGGGGCAATCAGCCCCAGCATTTT.

V gene TRBV6-6 combines with J gene TRBJ1-2; tentatively, D is TRBD1 (5 bases). The CDR3 sequence is 15 residues long. V shed 3 bases and J shed 3 bases, with 14 bases lying between them. CDR1 MNHNY and CDR2 SVGAGI come from the germline V gene (reference sequence). DNA for the CDR3: TGTGCCAGCAGTTATGACAGAGCAAAATACTATGGCTACACCTTC. Protein sequence: CASSYDRAKYYGYTF.

J is TRBJ2-7 and V is TRBV5-1; maybe TRBD2 (5 bases). Between the trimmed V and J ends, which lost 4 bases and 0 bases, there was a span of 11 bases. The CDR3 sequence is 14 residues long. CDR1 is SGHRS and CDR2 is YFSETQ in the germline V gene. CDR3 protein: CASSTASGSYEQYF. Written as DNA, the CDR3 is TGCGCCAGCAGCACCGCCAGCGGCTCCTACGAGCAGTACTTC.

This chain uses TRBV28 with TRBJ2-7; maybe TRBD1 (6 bases). From germline, CDR1 is MDHEN and CDR2 SYDVKM. The length of the CDR3 is 13 residues. V was clipped by 6 bases and J by 5 bases, with 14 bases between them. The CDR3 reads CASSRGAVHEQYF. DNA of the CDR3: TGTGCCAGCAGCAGGGGCGCGGTGCACGAGCAGTACTTC.